The clone carrying this T cell receptor beta chain was detected many times. Time point specified: before trial treatment. The sample comes from a study of low-dose radiotherapy and immunotherapy resistance in tumors. The overall study: Per fraction, Cohort 1 was given 0.5 Gy every 2 weeks, for a total of 6.5 Gy. The schedule for Cohort 2 used 1 Gy per fraction every two weeks, which added up to 13 Gy over 26 weeks. Ipilimumab 1 mg/kg every six weeks, together with nivolumab 240 mg every two weeks, was given intravenously to patients.

Primers targeting TRAV and TRBV primed first-strand cDNA, covering alpha and beta chains. Amplification of TCRs used a constant-region primer and V-primer adapter for around 19 PCR cycles. TCRdb analysed the reads with MiXCR anew, one entry per CDR3 protein. The sample holds 40,000 or so distinct CDR3 sequences; 31% are singletons and the top ten take around 4%. The source was PBMCs, collected before treatment. The receptor's source is a male donor with gallbladder cancer.

The CDR3 sequence is CASSEAKGGAIDTQYF. The CDR3 DNA is TGTGCCAGCAGTGAAGCAAAGGGGGGCGCGATCGATACGCAGTATTTT. The chain recombines TRBV2 with TRBJ2-3, with D possibly called TRBD1 or TRBD2 (6 bases each). The CDR3 is 16 residues long. V lost 0 bases and J 6 bases, leaving 16 bases between the germline ends. Germline V lookup: CDR1 SNHLY, CDR2 FYNNEI.